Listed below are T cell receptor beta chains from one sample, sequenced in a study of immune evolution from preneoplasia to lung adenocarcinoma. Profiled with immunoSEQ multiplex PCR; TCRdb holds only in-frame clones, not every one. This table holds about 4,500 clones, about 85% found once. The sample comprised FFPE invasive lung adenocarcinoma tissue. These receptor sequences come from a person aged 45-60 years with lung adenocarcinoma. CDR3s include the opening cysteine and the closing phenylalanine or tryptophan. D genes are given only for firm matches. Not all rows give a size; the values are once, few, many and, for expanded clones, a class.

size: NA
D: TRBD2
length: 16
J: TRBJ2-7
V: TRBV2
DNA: TGTGCCAGCTTTACGGCAGCGGGGGCAGCGTCCTACGAGCAGTACTTC
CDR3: CASFTAAGAASYEQYF

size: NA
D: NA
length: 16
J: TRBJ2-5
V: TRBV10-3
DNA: TGTGCTATCAGTGAGGGGGTCTACGAAAGGCAAGAGACCCAGTACTTC
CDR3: CAISEGVYERQETQYF

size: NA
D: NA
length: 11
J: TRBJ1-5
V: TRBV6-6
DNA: TGTGCCAGCAGTAGCAATCAGCCCCAGCATTTT
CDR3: CASSSNQPQHF

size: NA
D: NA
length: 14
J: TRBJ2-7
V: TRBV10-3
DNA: TGTGCCATCAGTGAGTCCTTAGATACGGGCGAGCAGTACTTC
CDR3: CAISESLDTGEQYF

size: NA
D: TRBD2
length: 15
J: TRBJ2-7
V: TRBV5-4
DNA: TGTGCCAGCAGTCGGGGGGCGGGAGGCCCGAGGGAGCAGTACTTC
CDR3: CASSRGAGGPREQYF

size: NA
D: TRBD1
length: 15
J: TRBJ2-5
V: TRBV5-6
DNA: TGTGCCAGCAGCTTGACAGGGGACCCTCAAGAGACCCAGTACTTC
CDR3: CASSLTGDPQETQYF

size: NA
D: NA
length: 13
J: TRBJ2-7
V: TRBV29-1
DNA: TGCAGCGTTGAGAGCTCCAGCTCCTACGAGCAGTACTTC
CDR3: CSVESSSSYEQYF

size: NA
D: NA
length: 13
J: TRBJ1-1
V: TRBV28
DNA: TGTGCCAGCAGTCCCCCCTTTGACACTGAAGCTTTCTTT
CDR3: CASSPPFDTEAFF

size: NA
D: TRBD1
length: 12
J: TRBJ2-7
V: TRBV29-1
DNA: TGCAGCGTTGTCCGGGACAGCTACGAGCAGTACTTC
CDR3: CSVVRDSYEQYF

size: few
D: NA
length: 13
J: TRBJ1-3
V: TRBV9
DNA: TGTGCCAGCAGCTTAGGGACAGGAAACACCATATATTTT
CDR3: CASSLGTGNTIYF

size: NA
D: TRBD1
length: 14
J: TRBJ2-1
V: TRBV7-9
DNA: TGTGCCAGCAGCGAATTCGGGACAGTCAATGAGCAGTTCTTC
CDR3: CASSEFGTVNEQFF

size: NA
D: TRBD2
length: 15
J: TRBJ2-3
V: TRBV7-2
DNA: TGTGCCAGCAGCGAGACTAGCGGGAGATCGGATACGCAGTATTTT
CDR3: CASSETSGRSDTQYF

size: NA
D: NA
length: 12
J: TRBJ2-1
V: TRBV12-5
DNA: TGTGCTAGTGGATTGGGAGACAATGAGCAGTTCTTC
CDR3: CASGLGDNEQFF

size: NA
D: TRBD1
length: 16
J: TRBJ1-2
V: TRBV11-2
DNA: TGTGCCAGCAGCTTAGACCCCGACAGGGAAGGCTATGGCTACACCTTC
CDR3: CASSLDPDREGYGYTF

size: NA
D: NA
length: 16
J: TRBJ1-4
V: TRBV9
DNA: TGTGCCAGCAGCCCCAACCCAGGGGTAGCTAATGAAAAACTGTTTTTT
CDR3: CASSPNPGVANEKLFF

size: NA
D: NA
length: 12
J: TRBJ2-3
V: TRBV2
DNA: TGTGCCAGCGGAATAGGGCTAGATACGCAGTATTTT
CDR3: CASGIGLDTQYF

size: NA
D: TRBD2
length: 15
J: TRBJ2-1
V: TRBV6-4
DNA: TGTGCCAGCAGTGTTACTAGCGAACCTTCGGGAGAGCAGTTCTTC
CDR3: CASSVTSEPSGEQFF

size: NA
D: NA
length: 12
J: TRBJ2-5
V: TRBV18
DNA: TGTGCCAGCTCCCTGGGACAAGAGACCCAGTACTTC
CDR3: CASSLGQETQYF

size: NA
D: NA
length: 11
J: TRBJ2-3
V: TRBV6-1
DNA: TGTGCCAGCAGTGCAAAAGATACGCAGTATTTT
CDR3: CASSAKDTQYF

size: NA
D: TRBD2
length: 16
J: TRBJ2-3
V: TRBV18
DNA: TGTGCCAGCTCAGGACTAGCGGAAACCTTCACAGATACGCAGTATTTT
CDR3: CASSGLAETFTDTQYF

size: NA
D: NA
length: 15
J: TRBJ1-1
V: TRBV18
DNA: TGTGCCAGCTCACCACAGGCAGGTCAGGACACTGAAGCTTTCTTT
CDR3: CASSPQAGQDTEAFF

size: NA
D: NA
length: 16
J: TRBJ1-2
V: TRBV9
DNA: TGTGCCAGCAGCGTAGAAGGGTCCGGGGTCCGCTATGGCTACACCTTC
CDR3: CASSVEGSGVRYGYTF

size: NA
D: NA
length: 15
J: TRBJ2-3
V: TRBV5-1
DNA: TGCGCCAGCAGCTTATATCGACAAGGCACAGATACGCAGTATTTT
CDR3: CASSLYRQGTDTQYF

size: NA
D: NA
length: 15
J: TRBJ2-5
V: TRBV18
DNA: TGTGCCAGCTCACCGTTCGCAGCCAACCAAGAGACCCAGTACTTC
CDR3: CASSPFAANQETQYF

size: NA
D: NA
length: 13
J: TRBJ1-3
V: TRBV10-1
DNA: TGCGCCAGCAGTGAATATCGTGGAAACACCATATATTTT
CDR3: CASSEYRGNTIYF

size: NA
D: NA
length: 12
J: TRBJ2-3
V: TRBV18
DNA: TGTGCCAGCTCAAGCAGCACAGATACGCAGTATTTT
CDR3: CASSSSTDTQYF

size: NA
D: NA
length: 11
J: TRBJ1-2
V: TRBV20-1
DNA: TGCAGTGCGAGACCCAAGGATGGCTACACCTTC
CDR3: CSARPKDGYTF